These 25 T cell receptor beta chains originate from one sample sequenced in a study of sequential checkpoint blockade in melanoma. Sequencing was performed with immunoSEQ multiplex PCR; in TCRdb, only in-frame clones are kept and a portion is missing. Here the sample spans about 22,000 clones, approximately 80% being singletons. Treatment specified: randomized to nivolumab then ipilimumab (arm A) or the reverse (arm B). Here the sequenced sample was CD8+ T cells sorted from blood (inferred from file names), taken from a patient given nivolumab and ipilimumab in sequence. The receptors were gathered from a human donor with melanoma.

This chain uses TRBV4-3 with TRBJ2-7, with a possible D match to TRBD1 (7 bases). Germline V gene data show CDR1 as LGHNA and CDR2 as YSLEER. The CDR3 has 14 amino acids. V was cut by 4 bases and J by 2 bases, with 12 bases left in between. The CDR3 spells CASSLRGAPYEQYF. In DNA, the CDR3 is TGCGCCAGCAGCCTCAGGGGGGCCCCCTACGAGCAGTACTTC.

The V call is TRBV7-9, the J call TRBJ2-7; tentative D call: TRBD2 (5 bases). Germline lookup yields CDR1 SEHNR and CDR2 FQNEAQ (reference sequence). CDR3 length: 14 amino acids. The V and J ends lost 5 bases and 7 bases respectively, with 18 bases between them. CDR3 protein: CASSPPRATGEQYF. In DNA, the CDR3 is TGTGCCAGCAGCCCCCCCCGGGCCACGGGGGAGCAGTACTTC.

The V gene is TRBV30, the J gene TRBJ1-2; 7 bases align to TRBD1. Germline trimming cut 1 base from V and 7 bases from J; bases unmatched to any gene: 6. Germline CDR1 reads GTSNPN; CDR2 reads SVGIG (reference sequence). This CDR3 has 13 amino acids. The CDR3 coding sequence is TGTGCCTGGAGTGGACAGGGAAATTTTGGCTACACCTTC. Protein product: CAWSGQGNFGYTF.

The chain uses TRBV27 and TRBJ1-6, with TRBD1 matching over 7 bases. Germline CDR1 is MNHEY and CDR2 is SMNVEV (reference sequence). The V segment lost 8 bases and the J segment 10 bases; nucleotides outside the gene matches: 5. CDR3 length equals 12 residues. The CDR3 loop is CASGDRESPLHF. CDR3 nucleotides: TGTGCCAGCGGAGACAGGGAGTCACCCCTCCACTTT.

The V and J genes are TRBV6-6 and TRBJ1-2, with 7 bases lining up with TRBD1. J lost 4 bases, V lost 6 bases, and 14 bases had no gene match. Germline V lookup: CDR1 MNHNY, CDR2 SVGAGI (reference sequence). CDR3 size: 16 residues. The DNA of the CDR3 is TGTGCCAGCAGCACCACGAAGGGGGCGCGCAGCTATGGCTACACCTTC. Residues: CASSTTKGARSYGYTF.

CDR3 DNA: TGTGCCAGCAGTTACTCGCTGGGGGGAGTTGAAAAACTGTTTTTT. Translated: CASSYSLGGVEKLFF. The chain combines TRBV6-5 with TRBJ1-4, with D maybe TRBD1 (5 bases). The CDR3 runs to 15 residues. The germline V gene has CDR1 MNHEY and CDR2 SVGAGI. Trimming took 0 bases from V and 7 from J, leaving 12 bases between them.

The chain is built from TRBV7-6 and TRBJ2-5, with 9 bases identical to TRBD2. The V segment lost 5 bases and the J segment 2 bases; nucleotides outside the gene matches: 9. There are 16 residues in the CDR3. In germline, CDR1 is SGHVS, CDR2 FNYEAQ. CDR3 sequence reads: CASSRSSGRGQETQYF. Here the CDR3 DNA reads TGTGCCAGCAGCCGAAGTAGCGGGAGAGGGCAAGAGACCCAGTACTTC.

This clone appeared a few times. V and J are TRBV6-1 and TRBJ1-1; 10 nucleotides line up with TRBD1. Germline CDR1 and CDR2: MNHNS and SASEGT. Trimming took 4 bases from V and 7 from J; bases not matched to a gene: 15. This CDR3 is 17 amino acids long. CDR3 amino acids: CASSASSLGTGAIEAFF. Written as DNA, the CDR3 is TGTGCCAGCAGTGCCTCCAGTCTCGGGACAGGGGCTATTGAAGCTTTCTTT.

The J gene is TRBJ1-1, the V gene TRBV5-1; a weak D match, TRBD1 (5 bases). Looked up from germline, CDR1 is SGHRS and CDR2 is YFSETQ. CDR3 length: 17 amino acids. V was trimmed by 0 bases and J by 2 bases, leaving 17 bases between them. The chain's CDR3 is CASSLEGSPWGNTEAFF. CDR3 DNA sequence: TGCGCCAGCAGCTTGGAGGGGTCCCCCTGGGGAAACACTGAAGCTTTCTTT.

This clone was seen only a few times. This chain connects TRBV7-6 to TRBJ2-3; 9 bases are shared with TRBD2. This CDR3 has 18 amino acids. Germline V gives CDR1 SGHVS, CDR2 FNYEAQ. V dropped 1 base and J dropped 6; count of bases not matched to a gene: 14. CDR3 nucleotides: TGTGCCAGCAGCTTAGAGCCCGGGACTAGCAATACCGGGGATACGCAGTATTTT. Its translation: CASSLEPGTSNTGDTQYF.

This clone was recorded a few times. The rearrangement joins TRBV5-1 to TRBJ2-1; TRBD2 aligns across 10 bases. The CDR3 has 18 residues. The germline CDR1 and CDR2 sequences are SGHRS and YFSETQ. With 1 base clipped from V and 7 bases from J, the junction kept 14 bases outside the gene matches. In DNA, the CDR3 is TGCGCCAGCAGCTTGTACGCCCCCCCCCAGCGGGGGGGAAATGAGCAGTTCTTC. Translation gives CASSLYAPPQRGGNEQFF.

The V gene is TRBV6-5, the J gene TRBJ2-1; TRBD2 is a possible D gene (6 bases). Trimming took off 8 bases at V and 9 bases at J, with 17 bases between the two ends. The germline V gene encodes CDR1 MNHEY and CDR2 SVGAGI. The CDR3 has 13 amino acids. CDR3 DNA sequence: TGTGCCAGCGGGACGCTCGGGGGAGTTGAGCAGTTCTTC. It specifies CASGTLGGVEQFF.

This clone was detected only a few times. The genes are TRBV6-5 and TRBJ1-5; tentative D call: TRBD1 (6 bases). V lost 4 bases and J 2 bases, leaving 9 bases between the germline ends. This CDR3 has 14 amino acids. CDR1 and CDR2 (germline): MNHEY, SVGAGI. The CDR3 is CASSSRTGNQPQHF. CDR3 in DNA: TGTGCCAGCAGTTCTCGGACAGGCAATCAGCCCCAGCATTTT.

This clone was found once. This chain joins TRBV11-2 and TRBJ2-1; the D is unclear. The V end was cut by 1 base, the J end by 3 bases, with 10 bases between. The germline V gene has CDR1 SGHAT and CDR2 FQNNGV. CDR3 length equals 15 residues. The CDR3 DNA follows: TGTGCCAGCAGCTTAGGCGCTAGAGTCTACAATGAGCAGTTCTTC. Protein product: CASSLGARVYNEQFF.

The chain combines TRBV4-2 with TRBJ2-3; 8 bases are a match to TRBD1. The CDR3 spans 16 residues. Germline V gives CDR1 LGHNA, CDR2 YNFKEQ. The V gene end was trimmed by 3 bases and the J gene end by 1 base; junction bases not matched to a gene: 6. The CDR3 region is CASSHPKGQGTDTQYF. The CDR3 DNA sequence: TGTGCCAGCAGCCACCCTAAGGGACAGGGCACAGATACGCAGTATTTT.

This clone was recorded only once. The genes are TRBV28 and TRBJ2-1, with a possible D match to TRBD2 (6 bases). Germline CDR1 and CDR2: MDHEN and SYDVKM. Trimming removed 3 bases at V and 5 bases at J, with 11 bases between. The CDR3 totals 14 residues. CDR3 region: CASSFVPGDNEQFF. The CDR3 region has the DNA TGTGCCAGCAGTTTTGTCCCGGGGGACAATGAGCAGTTCTTC.

The V gene is TRBV10-2, the J gene TRBJ2-1; 7 nucleotides match TRBD1. This CDR3 has 13 residues. In germline, CDR1 is WSHSY, CDR2 SAAADI. V was clipped by 5 bases and J by 3 bases; unmatched bases: 1. CDR3 DNA: TGCGCCAGCAGTTGGGACAGCTACAATGAGCAGTTCTTC. This sequence encodes CASSWDSYNEQFF.

The rearrangement uses TRBV5-4 and TRBJ2-1, with unresolved D. The V gene's germline CDR1 is SGHNT and CDR2 YYREEE (reference sequence). Trimming pared 4 bases from V and 4 bases from J, leaving 6 bases between. This CDR3 has 12 residues. CDR3 sequence: CASSPRYNEQFF. The CDR3 DNA is TGTGCCAGCAGCCCCAGGTACAATGAGCAGTTCTTC.

V is TRBV7-6 and J is TRBJ2-1; 8 bases line up with TRBD2. The CDR3 has 15 amino acids. Germline CDR1 SGHVS, CDR2 FNYEAQ. The V gene end was trimmed by 1 base and the J gene end by 9 bases; junction bases not matched to a gene: 8. DNA for the CDR3: TGTGCCAGCAGCTTAGGTCCCGGGACTAGTGGTGAGCAGTTCTTC. Encoded protein: CASSLGPGTSGEQFF.

This chain joins TRBV7-2 and TRBJ2-2; D is ambiguous. The ends were cut back, 1 base at V and 0 bases at J, with 9 bases in the middle. CDR1 is SGHTA and CDR2 is FQGNSA in the germline V gene. This CDR3 region has 16 residues. This chain's CDR3 is CASSLEATTNTGELFF. In DNA form, the CDR3 reads TGTGCCAGCAGCTTAGAAGCAACCACGAACACCGGGGAGCTGTTTTTT.

The rearrangement joins TRBV7-6 to TRBJ1-5; tentatively, D is TRBD1 (6 bases). CDR3 length equals 16 residues. Trimming took 5 bases from V and 7 from J, leaving 21 bases between them. The germline gives CDR1 SGHVS, CDR2 FNYEAQ. The DNA of the CDR3 is TGTGCCAGCAGCGATGACCTCACAGGGTTGGGACAGCCCCAGCATTTT. This gives the protein CASSDDLTGLGQPQHF.

The chain carries TRBV28 and TRBJ2-7, with 11 positions matching TRBD2. V gave up 3 bases and J gave up 0 bases; unmatched junction bases: 13. The CDR3 is 19 amino acids. CDR1 is MDHEN, CDR2 SYDVKM, per germline. CDR3 region: CASSFGRRLAGSLSYEQYF. The CDR3 nucleotides read TGTGCCAGCAGTTTCGGGAGGCGACTAGCGGGGAGCCTCTCCTACGAGCAGTACTTC.

CDR3 loop: CASSELGGRGSNTGELFF. DNA of the CDR3: TGTGCCAGCAGTGAATTGGGGGGTCGAGGGTCGAACACCGGGGAGCTGTTTTTT. The chain couples TRBV25-1 to TRBJ2-2, with TRBD2 as a possible D gene (6 bases). Germline loops: CDR1 MGHDK, CDR2 SYGVNS. The CDR3 runs 18 residues. Trimming cost V 1 base and J 0 bases, with 15 bases left between them.

The chain has TRBV7-2 and TRBJ2-1; no clear D gene. There are 15 residues in the CDR3. CDR1 and CDR2 (germline): SGHTA, FQGNSA. V was clipped by 5 bases and J by 0 bases, with 11 bases between them. The DNA of the CDR3 is TGTGCCAGCAGCATCCCGACGGGCTCCTACAATGAGCAGTTCTTC. Amino acids: CASSIPTGSYNEQFF.

The chain links TRBV7-9 to TRBJ2-3; 8 bases are shared with TRBD1. V dropped 4 bases and J dropped 0; count of bases not matched to a gene: 3. This CDR3 contains 15 residues. Looked up from germline, CDR1 is SEHNR and CDR2 is FQNEAQ (reference sequence). CDR3 protein: CASSYGQGSTDTQYF. Written as DNA, the CDR3 is TGTGCCAGCAGCTACGGACAGGGTAGCACAGATACGCAGTATTTT.